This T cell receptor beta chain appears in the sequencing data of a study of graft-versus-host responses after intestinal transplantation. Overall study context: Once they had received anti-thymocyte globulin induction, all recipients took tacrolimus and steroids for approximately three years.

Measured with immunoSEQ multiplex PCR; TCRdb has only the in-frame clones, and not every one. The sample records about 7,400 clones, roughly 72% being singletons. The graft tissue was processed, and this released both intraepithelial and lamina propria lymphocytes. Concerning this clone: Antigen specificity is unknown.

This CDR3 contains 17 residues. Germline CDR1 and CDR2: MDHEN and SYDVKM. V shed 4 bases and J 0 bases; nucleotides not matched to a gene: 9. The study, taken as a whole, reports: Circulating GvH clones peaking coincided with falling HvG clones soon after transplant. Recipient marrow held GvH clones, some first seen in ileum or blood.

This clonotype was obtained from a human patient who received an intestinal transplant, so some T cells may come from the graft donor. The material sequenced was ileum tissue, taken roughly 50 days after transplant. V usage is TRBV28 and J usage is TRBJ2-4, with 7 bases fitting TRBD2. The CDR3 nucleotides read TGTGCCAGCAGTTCCCAGCTAGCGGACCTAGCCAAAAACATTCAGTACTTC. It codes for CASSSQLADLAKNIQYF.